This T cell receptor beta chain was sequenced for a study of blood T cell repertoires in COVID-19. The CDR3 is made up of 13 amino acids. In germline, CDR1 is SEHNR, CDR2 FQNEAQ (reference sequence). V lost 3 bases and J lost 5; bases outside the gene matches: 3. In the original processing: Using reference gene primer amplification, nucleated cell counts were estimated. This table comes from immunoSEQ multiplex PCR, and its TCRdb copy is limited to in-frame clones, with some not included. V, J and clone size reflect that table, while D and trimming were determined from the DNA. The sample has about 160,000 clones; approximately 81% are singletons.

Specimen: PBMCs or T cells enriched from blood (not recorded which). This sequence originates from a woman in her 40s with acute COVID-19. The V call is TRBV7-9, the J call TRBJ1-2; 7 bases agree with TRBD1. CDR3 in DNA: TGTGCCAGCAGCTTCGACAGGGCTTATGGCTACACCTTC. Translated, it gives CASSFDRAYGYTF.